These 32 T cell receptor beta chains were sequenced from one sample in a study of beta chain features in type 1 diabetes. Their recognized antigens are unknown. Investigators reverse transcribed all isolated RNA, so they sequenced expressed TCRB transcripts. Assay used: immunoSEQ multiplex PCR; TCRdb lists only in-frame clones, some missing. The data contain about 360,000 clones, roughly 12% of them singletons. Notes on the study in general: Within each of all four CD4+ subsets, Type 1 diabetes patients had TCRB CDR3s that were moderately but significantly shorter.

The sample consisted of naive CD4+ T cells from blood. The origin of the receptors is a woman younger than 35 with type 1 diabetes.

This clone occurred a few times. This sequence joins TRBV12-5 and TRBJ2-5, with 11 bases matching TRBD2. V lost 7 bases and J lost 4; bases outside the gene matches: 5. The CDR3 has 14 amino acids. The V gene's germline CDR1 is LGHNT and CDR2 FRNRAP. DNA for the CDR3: TGTGCTAGTGCCCGACTAGCGGGGTCAGAGACCCAGTACTTC. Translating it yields CASARLAGSETQYF. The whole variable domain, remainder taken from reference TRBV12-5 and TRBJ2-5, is DARVTQTPRHKVTEMGQEVTMRCQPILGHNTVFWYRQTMMQGLELLAYFRNRAPLDDSGMPKDRFSAEMPDATLATLKIQPSEPRDSAVYFCASARLAGSETQYFGPGTRLLVL.

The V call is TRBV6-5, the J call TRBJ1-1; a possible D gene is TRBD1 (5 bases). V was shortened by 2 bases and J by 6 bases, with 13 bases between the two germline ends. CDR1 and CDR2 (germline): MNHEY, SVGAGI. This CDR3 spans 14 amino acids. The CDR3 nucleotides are TGTGCCAGCAGTTACCTCCGCAGGGCTTCTGAAGCTTTCTTT. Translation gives CASSYLRRASEAFF.

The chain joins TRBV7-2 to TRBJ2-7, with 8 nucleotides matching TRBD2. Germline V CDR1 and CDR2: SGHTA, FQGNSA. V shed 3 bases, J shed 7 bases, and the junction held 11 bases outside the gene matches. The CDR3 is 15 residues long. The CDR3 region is CASSFGPGGVREQYF. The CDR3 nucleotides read TGTGCCAGCAGCTTTGGGCCGGGGGGGGTCCGAGAGCAGTACTTC.

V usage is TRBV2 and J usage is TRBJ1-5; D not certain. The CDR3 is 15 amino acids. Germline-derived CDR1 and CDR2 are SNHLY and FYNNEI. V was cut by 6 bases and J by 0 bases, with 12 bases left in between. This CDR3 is CASRDRGTSNQPQHF. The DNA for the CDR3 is TGTGCCAGCAGAGACCGGGGTACTAGCAATCAGCCCCAGCATTTT. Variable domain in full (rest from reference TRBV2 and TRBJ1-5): EPEVTQTPSHQVTQMGQEVILRCVPISNHLYFYWYRQILGQKVEFLVSFYNNEISEKSEIFDDQFSVERPDGSNFTLKIRSTKLEDSAMYFCASRDRGTSNQPQHFGDGTRLSIL.

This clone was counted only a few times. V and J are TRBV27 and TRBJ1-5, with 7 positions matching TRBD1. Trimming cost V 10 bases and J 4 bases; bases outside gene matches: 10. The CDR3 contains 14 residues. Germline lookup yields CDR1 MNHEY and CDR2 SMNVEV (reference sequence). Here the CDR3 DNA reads TGTGCCACACGACCGGGACAGCCAAATCAGCCCCAGCATTTT. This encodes CATRPGQPNQPQHF.

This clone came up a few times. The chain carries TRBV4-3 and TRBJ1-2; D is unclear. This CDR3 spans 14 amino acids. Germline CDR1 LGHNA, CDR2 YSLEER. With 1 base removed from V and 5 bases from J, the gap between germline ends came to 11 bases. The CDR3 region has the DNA TGCGCCAGCAGCCAAGGGATGGACTCTTATGGCTACACCTTC. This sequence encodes CASSQGMDSYGYTF.

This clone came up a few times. The CDR3 DNA reads TGTGCCAGCAGTCCCTACCTGACGGGATTTAACTACGAGCAGTACTTC. This gives the protein CASSPYLTGFNYEQYF. This chain joins TRBV28 and TRBJ2-7; possibly TRBD2 for D (5 bases). V lost 5 bases, J lost 3 bases, and 20 bases lay in between. The germline V gene has CDR1 MDHEN and CDR2 SYDVKM. The CDR3 loop spans 16 amino acids.

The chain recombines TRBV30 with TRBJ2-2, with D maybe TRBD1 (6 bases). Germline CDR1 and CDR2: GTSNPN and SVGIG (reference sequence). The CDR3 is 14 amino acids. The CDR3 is CARHRGTNTGELFF. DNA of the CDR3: TGTGCTAGACATAGGGGGACGAACACCGGGGAGCTGTTTTTT.

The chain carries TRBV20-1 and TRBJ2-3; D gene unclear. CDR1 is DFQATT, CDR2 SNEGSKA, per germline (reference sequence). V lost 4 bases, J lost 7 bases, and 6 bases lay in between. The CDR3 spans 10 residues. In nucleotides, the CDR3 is TGCAGTGCTACCCTAAATACGCAGTATTTT. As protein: CSATLNTQYF.

The CDR3 DNA follows: TGTGCCAGCTCACCACAGGACAGGGCCTTAAACATTCAGTACTTC. It is translated as CASSPQDRALNIQYF. This chain links TRBV18 with TRBJ2-4; TRBD1 aligns across 8 bases. The CDR3 covers 15 residues. Looked up from germline, CDR1 is KGHSH and CDR2 is LQKENI. After removal of 1 base from V and 6 bases from J, the junction contained 5 bases not matched to a gene. The whole variable domain, filled in from reference TRBV18 and TRBJ2-4, reads NAGVMQNPRHLVRRRGQEARLRCSPMKGHSHVYWYRQLPEEGLKFMVYLQKENIIDESGMPKERFSAEFPKEGPSILRIQQVVRGDSAAYFCASSPQDRALNIQYFGAGTRLSVL.

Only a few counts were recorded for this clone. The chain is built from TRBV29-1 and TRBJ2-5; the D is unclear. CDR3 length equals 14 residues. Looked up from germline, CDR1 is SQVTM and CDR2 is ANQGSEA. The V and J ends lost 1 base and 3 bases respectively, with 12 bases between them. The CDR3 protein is CSVEGKLQKETQYF. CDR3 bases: TGCAGCGTTGAAGGCAAGTTACAGAAAGAGACCCAGTACTTC.

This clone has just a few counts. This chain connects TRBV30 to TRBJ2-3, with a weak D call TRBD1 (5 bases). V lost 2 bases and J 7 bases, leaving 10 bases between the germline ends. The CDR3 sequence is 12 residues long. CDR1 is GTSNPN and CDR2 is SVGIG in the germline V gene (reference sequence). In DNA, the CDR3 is TGTGCCTGGAGTCGGTCAGGGTATACGCAGTATTTT. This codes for CAWSRSGYTQYF.

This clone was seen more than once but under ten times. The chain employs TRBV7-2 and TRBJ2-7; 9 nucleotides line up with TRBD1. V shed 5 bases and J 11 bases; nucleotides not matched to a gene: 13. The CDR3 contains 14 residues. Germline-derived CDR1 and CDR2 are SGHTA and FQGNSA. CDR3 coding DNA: TGTGCCAGCAGCCAAATCCCGGGACAGGGTCCCGAGTACTTC. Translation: CASSQIPGQGPEYF.

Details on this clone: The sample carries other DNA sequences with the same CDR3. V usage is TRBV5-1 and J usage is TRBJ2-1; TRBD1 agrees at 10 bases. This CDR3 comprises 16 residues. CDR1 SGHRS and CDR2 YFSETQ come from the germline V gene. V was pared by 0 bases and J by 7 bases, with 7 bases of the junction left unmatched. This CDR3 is CASSLAETGGYNEQFF. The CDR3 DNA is TGCGCCAGCAGCTTGGCCGAGACAGGGGGCTATAATGAGCAGTTCTTC.

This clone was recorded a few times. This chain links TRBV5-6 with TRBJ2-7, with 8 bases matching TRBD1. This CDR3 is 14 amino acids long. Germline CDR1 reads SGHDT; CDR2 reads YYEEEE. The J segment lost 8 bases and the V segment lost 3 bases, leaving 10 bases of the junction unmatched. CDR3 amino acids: CASSSQGAQRKQYF. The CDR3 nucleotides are TGTGCCAGCAGCTCCCAGGGGGCTCAACGAAAGCAGTACTTC.

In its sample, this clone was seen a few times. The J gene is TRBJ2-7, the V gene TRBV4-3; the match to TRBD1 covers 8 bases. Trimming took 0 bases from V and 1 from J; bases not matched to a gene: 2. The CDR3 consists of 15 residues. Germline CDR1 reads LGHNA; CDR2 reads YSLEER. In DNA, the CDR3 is TGCGCCAGCAGCCAAGACAGGACAGGGTCCTACGAGCAGTACTTC. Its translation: CASSQDRTGSYEQYF.

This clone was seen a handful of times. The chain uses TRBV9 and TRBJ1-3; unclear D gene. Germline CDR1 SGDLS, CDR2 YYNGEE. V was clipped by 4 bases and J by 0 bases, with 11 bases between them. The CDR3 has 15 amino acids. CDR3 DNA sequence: TGTGCCAGCAGCCCCTGGTCCAGCTCTGGAAACACCATATATTTT. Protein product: CASSPWSSSGNTIYF.

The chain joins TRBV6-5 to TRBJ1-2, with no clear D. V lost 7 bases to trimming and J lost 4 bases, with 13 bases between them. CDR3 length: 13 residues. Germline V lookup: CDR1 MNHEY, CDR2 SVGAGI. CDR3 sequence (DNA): TGTGCCAGCATGGGGAGAGAGAGCTATGGCTACACCTTC. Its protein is CASMGRESYGYTF.

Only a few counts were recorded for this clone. The CDR3 spells CAWSLSGADTQYF. CDR3 sequence (DNA): TGTGCCTGGAGTTTGTCAGGGGCAGATACGCAGTATTTT. The genes are TRBV30 and TRBJ2-3; D is possibly TRBD1 (6 bases). The CDR3 consists of 13 residues. Germline V gene sequence: CDR1 GTSNPN, CDR2 SVGIG (reference sequence). Trimming pared 2 bases from V and 4 bases from J, leaving 10 bases between.

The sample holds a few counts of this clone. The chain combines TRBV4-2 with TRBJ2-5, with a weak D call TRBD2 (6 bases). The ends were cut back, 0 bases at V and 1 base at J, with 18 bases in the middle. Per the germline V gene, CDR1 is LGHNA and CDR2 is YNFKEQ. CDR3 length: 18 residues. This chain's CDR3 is CASSQDIGGRLIQETQYF. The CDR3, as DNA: TGTGCCAGCAGCCAAGACATCGGGGGACGGCTCATCCAAGAGACCCAGTACTTC.

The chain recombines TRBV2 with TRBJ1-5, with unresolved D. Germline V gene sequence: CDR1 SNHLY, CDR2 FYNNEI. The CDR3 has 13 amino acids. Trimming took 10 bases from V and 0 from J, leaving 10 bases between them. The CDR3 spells CATADFSNQPQHF. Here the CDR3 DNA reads TGTGCCACCGCGGACTTTAGCAATCAGCCCCAGCATTTT. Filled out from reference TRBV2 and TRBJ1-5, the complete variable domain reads EPEVTQTPSHQVTQMGQEVILRCVPISNHLYFYWYRQILGQKVEFLVSFYNNEISEKSEIFDDQFSVERPDGSNFTLKIRSTKLEDSAMYFCATADFSNQPQHFGDGTRLSIL.

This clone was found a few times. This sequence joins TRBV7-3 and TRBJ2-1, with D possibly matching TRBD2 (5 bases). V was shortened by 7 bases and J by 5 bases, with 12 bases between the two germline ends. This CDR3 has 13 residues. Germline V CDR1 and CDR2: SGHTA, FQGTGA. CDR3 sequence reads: CASKRARDNEQFF. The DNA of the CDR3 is TGTGCCAGCAAGAGGGCTAGGGACAATGAGCAGTTCTTC.

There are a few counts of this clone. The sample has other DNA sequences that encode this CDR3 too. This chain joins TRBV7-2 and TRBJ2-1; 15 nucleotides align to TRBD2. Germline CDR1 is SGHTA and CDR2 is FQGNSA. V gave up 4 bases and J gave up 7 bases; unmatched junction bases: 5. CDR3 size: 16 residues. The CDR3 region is CASSSGLAGGQNEQFF. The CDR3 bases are TGTGCCAGCAGCTCGGGACTAGCGGGAGGTCAGAATGAGCAGTTCTTC.

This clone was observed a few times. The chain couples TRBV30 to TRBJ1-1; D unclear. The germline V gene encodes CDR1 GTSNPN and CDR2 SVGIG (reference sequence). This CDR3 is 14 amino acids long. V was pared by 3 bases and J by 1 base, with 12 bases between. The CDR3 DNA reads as TGTGCCTGGAGGGAGCGGGGTACGAACACTGAAGCTTTCTTT. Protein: CAWRERGTNTEAFF. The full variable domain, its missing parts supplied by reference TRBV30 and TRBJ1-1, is SQTIHQWPATLVQPVGSPLSLECTVEGTSNPNLYWYRQAAGRGLQLLFYSVGIGQISSEVPQNLSASRPQDRQFILSSKKLLLSDSGFYLCAWRERGTNTEAFFGQGTRLTVV.

Here the CDR3 DNA reads TGTGCCAGCAGCCCGACGGACAGGGGCACTGAAGCTTTCTTT. Translated, it gives CASSPTDRGTEAFF. This chain uses TRBV7-2 with TRBJ1-1, with TRBD1 matching over 9 bases. CDR1 and CDR2 (germline): SGHTA, FQGNSA. V lost 5 bases to trimming and J lost 4 bases; unmatched junction nucleotides: 5. The CDR3 spans 14 residues. Supplemented by reference TRBV7-2 and TRBJ1-1, the full variable domain reads GAGVSQSPSNKVTEKGKDVELRCDPISGHTALYWYRQSLGQGLEFLIYFQGNSAPDKSGLPSDRFSAERTGGSVSTLTIQRTQQEDSAVYLCASSPTDRGTEAFFGQGTRLTVV.

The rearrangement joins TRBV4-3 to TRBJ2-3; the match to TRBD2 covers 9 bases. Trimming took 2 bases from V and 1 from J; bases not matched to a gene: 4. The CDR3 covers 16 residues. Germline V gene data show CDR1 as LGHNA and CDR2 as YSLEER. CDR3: CASSQLAGPGTDTQYF. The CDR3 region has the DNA TGCGCCAGCAGCCAACTAGCGGGGCCTGGCACAGATACGCAGTATTTT.

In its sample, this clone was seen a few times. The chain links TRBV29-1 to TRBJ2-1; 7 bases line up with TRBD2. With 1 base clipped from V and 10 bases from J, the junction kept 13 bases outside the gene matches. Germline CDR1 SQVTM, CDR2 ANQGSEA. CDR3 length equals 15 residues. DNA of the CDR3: TGCAGCGTTGAAGGGCGGGAGTCTCGTTTATACGAGCAGTTCTTC. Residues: CSVEGRESRLYEQFF.

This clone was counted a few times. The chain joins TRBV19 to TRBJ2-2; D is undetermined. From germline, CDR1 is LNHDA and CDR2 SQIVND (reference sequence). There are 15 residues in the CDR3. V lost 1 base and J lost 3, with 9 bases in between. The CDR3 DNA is TGTGCCAGTAGTATAGGCGGCCGGGACACCGGGGAGCTGTTTTTT. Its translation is CASSIGGRDTGELFF.

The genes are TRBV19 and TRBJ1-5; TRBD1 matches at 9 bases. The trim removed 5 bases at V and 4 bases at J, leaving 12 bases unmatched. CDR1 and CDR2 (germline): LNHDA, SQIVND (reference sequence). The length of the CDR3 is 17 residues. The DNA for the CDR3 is TGTGCCAGTAGTGAACAGGGGGCGGGTTTCGGTAATCAGCCCCAGCATTTT. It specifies CASSEQGAGFGNQPQHF.

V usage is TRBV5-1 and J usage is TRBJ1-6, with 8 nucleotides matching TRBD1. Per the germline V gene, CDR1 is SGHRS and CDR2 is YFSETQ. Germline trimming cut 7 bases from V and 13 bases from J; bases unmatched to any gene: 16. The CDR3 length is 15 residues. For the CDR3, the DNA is TGCGCCAGCGGAGAGACAGGGGCCGACACCCCTCCCCTCCACTTT. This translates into CASGETGADTPPLHF. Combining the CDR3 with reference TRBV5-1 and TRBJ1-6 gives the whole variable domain KAGVTQTPRYLIKTRGQQVTLSCSPISGHRSVSWYQQTPGQGLQFLFEYFSETQRNKGNFPGRFSGRQFSNSRSEMNVSTLELGDSALYLCASGETGADTPPLHFGNGTRLTVT.

CDR3 DNA: TGCGCCAGCAGCTCGGGACAACCTATCTCCTACGAGCAGTACTTC. It yields the protein CASSSGQPISYEQYF. V and J are TRBV5-1 and TRBJ2-7, with a weak D call TRBD1 (6 bases). Germline loops: CDR1 SGHRS, CDR2 YFSETQ. CDR3 length: 15 residues. Trimming pared 3 bases from V and 0 bases from J, leaving 13 bases between.

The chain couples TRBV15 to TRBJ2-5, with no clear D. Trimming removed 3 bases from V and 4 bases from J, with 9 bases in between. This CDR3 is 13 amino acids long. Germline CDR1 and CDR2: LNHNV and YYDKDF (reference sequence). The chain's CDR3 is CATSRSQTETQYF. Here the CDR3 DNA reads TGTGCCACCAGCAGGTCACAGACAGAGACCCAGTACTTC.